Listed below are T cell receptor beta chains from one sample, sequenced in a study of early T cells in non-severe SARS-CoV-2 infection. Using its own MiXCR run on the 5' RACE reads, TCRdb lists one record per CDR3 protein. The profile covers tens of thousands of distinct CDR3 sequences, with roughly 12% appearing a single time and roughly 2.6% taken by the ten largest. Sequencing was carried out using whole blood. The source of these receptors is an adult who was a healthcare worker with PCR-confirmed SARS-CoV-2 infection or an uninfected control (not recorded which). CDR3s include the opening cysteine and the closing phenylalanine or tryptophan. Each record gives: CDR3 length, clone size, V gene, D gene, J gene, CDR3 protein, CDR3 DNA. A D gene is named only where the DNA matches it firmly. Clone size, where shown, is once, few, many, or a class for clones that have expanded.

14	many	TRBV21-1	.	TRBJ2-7	CATRRDTLSYEQYF	TGTGCCACCAGGCGGGACACCTTGTCCTACGAGCAGTACTTC
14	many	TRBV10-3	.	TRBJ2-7	CASKGVTGSQEQYF	TGTGCCTCTAAGGGGGTGACAGGTTCCCAGGAGCAGTACTTC
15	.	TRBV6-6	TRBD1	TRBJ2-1	CASTIKGATVNEQFF	TGTGCCAGCACGATCAAGGGGGCGACAGTCAATGAGCAGTTCTTC
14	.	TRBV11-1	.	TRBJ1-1	CASSLDQGYTEAFF	TGTGCCAGCAGCTTAGATCAGGGGTACACTGAAGCTTTCTTT
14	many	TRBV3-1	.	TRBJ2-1	CASSQGNQGHEQFF	TGTGCCAGCAGCCAAGGGAACCAGGGTCATGAGCAGTTCTTC
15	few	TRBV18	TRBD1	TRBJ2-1	CASSPSGQGAREQFF	TGTGCCAGCTCACCATCCGGCCAGGGGGCGCGCGAGCAGTTCTTC
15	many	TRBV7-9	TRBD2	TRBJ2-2	CASSPPLAGVGELFF	TGTGCCAGCAGCCCTCCCCTAGCGGGAGTGGGGGAGCTGTTTTTT
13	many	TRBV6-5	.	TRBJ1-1	CASSPTANTEAFF	TGTGCCAGCAGCCCGACAGCGAACACTGAAGCTTTCTTT
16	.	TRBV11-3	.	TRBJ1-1	CASSSPWSRENAEAFF	TGTGCCAGCAGCTCCCCGTGGAGCAGAGAGAACGCTGAAGCTTTCTTT
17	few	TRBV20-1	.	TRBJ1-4	CSARLVSLGATNEKLFF	TGCAGTGCTAGACTGGTCTCCCTAGGGGCAACTAATGAAAAACTGTTTTTT
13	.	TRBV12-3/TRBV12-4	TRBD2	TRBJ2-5	CASSPTGRETQYF	TGTGCCAGCAGTCCAACCGGGAGGGAGACCCAGTACTTC
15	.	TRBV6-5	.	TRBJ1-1	CASSYSTVRGSEAFF	TGTGCCAGCAGTTACTCCACGGTGAGGGGATCTGAAGCTTTCTTT
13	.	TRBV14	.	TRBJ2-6	CATTGSGANVLTF	TGTGCCACCACGGGCTCTGGGGCCAACGTCCTGACTTTC
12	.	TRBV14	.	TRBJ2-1	CASSRYETEEFF	TGTGCCAGCAGCCGTTATGAGACGGAGGAGTTCTTC
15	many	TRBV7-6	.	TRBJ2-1	CASSIPPSGGGEQFF	TGTGCCAGCAGCATCCCTCCATCGGGAGGGGGCGAGCAGTTCTTC
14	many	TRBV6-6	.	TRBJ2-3	CASSYGVRTDTQYF	TGTGCCAGCAGTTACGGAGTAAGGACAGATACGCAGTATTTT
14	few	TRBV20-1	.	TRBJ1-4	CSARYLPTNEKLFF	TGCAGTGCACGTTATCTTCCAACTAATGAAAAACTGTTTTTT
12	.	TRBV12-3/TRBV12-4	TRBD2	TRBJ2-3	CASSPPAGGQYF	TGTGCCAGCAGCCCGCCAGCGGGAGGGCAGTATTTT
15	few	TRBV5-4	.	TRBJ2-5	CASSPEGQGQETQYF	TGTGCCAGCAGCCCGGAGGGCCAGGGACAAGAGACCCAGTACTTC
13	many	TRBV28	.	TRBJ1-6	CASSSMVPSPLHF	TGTGCCAGCAGTTCCATGGTCCCTTCACCCCTCCACTTT
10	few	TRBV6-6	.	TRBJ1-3	CASSRDTIYF	TGTGCCAGCAGCCGGGACACCATATATTTT
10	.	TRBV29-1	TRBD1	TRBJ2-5	CLTGEETQYF	TGCCTCACAGGGGAAGAGACCCAGTACTTC
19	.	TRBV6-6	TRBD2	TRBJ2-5	CASSSPWTSGSPNQESQYF	TGTGCCAGCAGTTCTCCCTGGACTAGCGGGAGCCCTAACCAAGAGTCCCAGTACTTC
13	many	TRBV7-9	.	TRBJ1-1	CASSFGGAEKAFF	TGTGCCAGCAGCTTTGGGGGAGCAGAAAAAGCTTTCTTT
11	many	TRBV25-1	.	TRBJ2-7	CASRGLSEQYF	TGTGCCAGCAGGGGGCTTTCCGAGCAGTACTTC
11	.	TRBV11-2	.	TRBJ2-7	CASSSVYEQYF	TGTGCCAGCAGCTCGGTTTACGAGCAGTACTTC
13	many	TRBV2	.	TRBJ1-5	CASSEAFNQPQHF	TGTGCCAGCAGTGAAGCGTTCAATCAGCCCCAGCATTTT
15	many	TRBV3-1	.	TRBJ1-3	CASSQDQSSGNTIYF	TGTGCCAGCAGCCAAGACCAAAGCTCTGGAAACACCATATATTTT
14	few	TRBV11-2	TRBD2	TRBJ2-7	CASSRGGGTYEQYF	TGTGCCAGCAGCAGGGGCGGGGGGACCTACGAGCAGTACTTC
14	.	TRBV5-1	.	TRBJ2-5	CASSSLGTQETQYF	TGCGCCAGCAGCTCTCTAGGGACCCAAGAGACCCAGTACTTC
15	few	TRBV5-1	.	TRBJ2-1	CASSPGLPPYNEQFF	TGCGCCAGCAGCCCGGGCCTCCCTCCCTACAATGAGCAGTTCTTC
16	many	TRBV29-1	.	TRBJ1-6	CSVEEAGTDNNSPLHF	TGCAGCGTTGAAGAGGCCGGGACCGATAATAATTCACCCCTCCACTTT
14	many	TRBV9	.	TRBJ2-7	CASSVGTGFGEQYF	TGTGCCAGCAGCGTAGGTACAGGGTTTGGCGAGCAGTACTTC
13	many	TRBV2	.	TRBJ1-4	CASSHRLVEKLFF	TGTGCCAGCAGTCACAGGCTCGTTGAAAAACTGTTTTTT
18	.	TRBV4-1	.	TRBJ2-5	CASSQASPSRGPFRTQYF	TGCGCCAGCAGCCAAGCCTCCCCTAGCAGGGGCCCCTTCAGGACCCAGTACTTC
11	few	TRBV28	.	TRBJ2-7	CVSSRPGEQYF	TGTGTCAGCAGTCGACCAGGGGAGCAGTACTTC
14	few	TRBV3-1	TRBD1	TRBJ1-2	CASSQDPGQNSCTF	TGTGCCAGCAGCCAAGACCCGGGACAGAATTCGTGCACCTTC
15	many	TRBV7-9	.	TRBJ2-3	CASSLDPPAPDTQYF	TGTGCCAGCAGCTTAGACCCACCGGCTCCAGATACGCAGTATTTT
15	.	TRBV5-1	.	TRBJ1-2	CASSLTDGTNYGYTF	TGCGCCAGCAGCCTTACCGACGGGACTAACTATGGCTACACCTTC
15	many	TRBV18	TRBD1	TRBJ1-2	CASSPPSRGTGEYTF	TGTGCCAGCTCACCCCCTTCCCGGGGGACAGGAGAATACACCTTC
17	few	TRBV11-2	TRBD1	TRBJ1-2	CASSLEGGQASNYGYTF	TGTGCCAGCAGCTTAGAGGGAGGACAGGCATCTAACTATGGCTACACCTTC